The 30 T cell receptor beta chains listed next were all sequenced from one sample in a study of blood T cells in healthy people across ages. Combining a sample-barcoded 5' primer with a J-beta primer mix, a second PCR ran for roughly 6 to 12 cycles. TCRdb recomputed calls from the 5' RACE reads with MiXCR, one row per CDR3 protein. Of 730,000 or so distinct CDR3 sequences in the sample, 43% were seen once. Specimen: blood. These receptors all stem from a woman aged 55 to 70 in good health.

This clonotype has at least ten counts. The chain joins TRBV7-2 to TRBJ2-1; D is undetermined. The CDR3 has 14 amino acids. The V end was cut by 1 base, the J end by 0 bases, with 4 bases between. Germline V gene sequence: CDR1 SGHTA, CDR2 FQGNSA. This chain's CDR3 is CASSLEISYNEQFF. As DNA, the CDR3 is TGTGCCAGCAGCTTAGAAATCTCCTACAATGAGCAGTTCTTC.

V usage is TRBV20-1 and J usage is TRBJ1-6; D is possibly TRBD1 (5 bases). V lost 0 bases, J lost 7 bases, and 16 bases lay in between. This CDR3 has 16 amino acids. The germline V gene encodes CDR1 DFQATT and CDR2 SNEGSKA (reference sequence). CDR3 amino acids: CSARDSQGGQNSPLHF. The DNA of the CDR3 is TGCAGTGCTAGAGATAGCCAGGGCGGGCAAAATTCACCCCTCCACTTT.

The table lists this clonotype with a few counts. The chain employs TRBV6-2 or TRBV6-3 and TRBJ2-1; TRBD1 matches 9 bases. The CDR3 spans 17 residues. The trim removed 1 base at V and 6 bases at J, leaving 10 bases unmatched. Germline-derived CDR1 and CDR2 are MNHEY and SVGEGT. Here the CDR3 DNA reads TGTGCCAGCAGTTACTTAAGGACAGGGGAGTTGTCCAATGAGCAGTTCTTC. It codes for CASSYLRTGELSNEQFF.

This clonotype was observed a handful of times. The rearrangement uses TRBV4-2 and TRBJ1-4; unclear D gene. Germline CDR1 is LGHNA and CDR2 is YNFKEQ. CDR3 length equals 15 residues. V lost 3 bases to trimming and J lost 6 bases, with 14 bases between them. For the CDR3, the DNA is TGTGCCAGCAGCCACGGACGGCTTGGCGATGAAAAACTGTTTTTT. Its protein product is CASSHGRLGDEKLFF.

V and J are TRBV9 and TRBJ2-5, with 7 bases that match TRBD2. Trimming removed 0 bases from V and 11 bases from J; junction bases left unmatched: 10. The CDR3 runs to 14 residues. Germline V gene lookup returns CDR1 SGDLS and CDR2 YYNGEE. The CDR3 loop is CASSVAYRGDEQYF. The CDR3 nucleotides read TGTGCCAGCAGCGTAGCCTACCGGGGGGATGAGCAGTACTTC.

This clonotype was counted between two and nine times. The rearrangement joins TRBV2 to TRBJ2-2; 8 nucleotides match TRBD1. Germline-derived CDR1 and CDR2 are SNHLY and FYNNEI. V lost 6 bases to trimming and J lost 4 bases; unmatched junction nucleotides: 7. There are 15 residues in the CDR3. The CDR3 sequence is CASSRTGRGTGELFF. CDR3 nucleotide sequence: TGTGCCAGCAGCAGGACAGGGCGAGGCACCGGGGAGCTGTTTTTT. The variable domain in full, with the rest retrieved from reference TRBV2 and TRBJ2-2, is EPEVTQTPSHQVTQMGQEVILRCVPISNHLYFYWYRQILGQKVEFLVSFYNNEISEKSEIFDDQFSVERPDGSNFTLKIRSTKLEDSAMYFCASSRTGRGTGELFFGEGSRLTVL.

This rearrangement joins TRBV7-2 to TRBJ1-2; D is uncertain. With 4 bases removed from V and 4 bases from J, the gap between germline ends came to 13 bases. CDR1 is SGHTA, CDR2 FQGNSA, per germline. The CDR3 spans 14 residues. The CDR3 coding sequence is TGTACCAGCAGCTCCCTAGTCGGGTCCTATGGCTACACCTTC. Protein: CTSSSLVGSYGYTF.

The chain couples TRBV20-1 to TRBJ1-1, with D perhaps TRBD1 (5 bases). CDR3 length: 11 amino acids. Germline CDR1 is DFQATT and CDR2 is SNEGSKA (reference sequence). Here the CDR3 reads CRVTVNTEAFF. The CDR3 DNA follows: TGCAGGGTGACAGTGAACACTGAAGCTTTCTTT.

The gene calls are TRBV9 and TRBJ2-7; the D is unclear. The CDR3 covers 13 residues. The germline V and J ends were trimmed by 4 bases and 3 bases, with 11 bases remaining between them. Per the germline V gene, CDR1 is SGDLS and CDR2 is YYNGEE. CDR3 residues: CASSPHRSYEQYF. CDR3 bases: TGTGCCAGCAGCCCACACAGAAGCTACGAGCAGTACTTC.

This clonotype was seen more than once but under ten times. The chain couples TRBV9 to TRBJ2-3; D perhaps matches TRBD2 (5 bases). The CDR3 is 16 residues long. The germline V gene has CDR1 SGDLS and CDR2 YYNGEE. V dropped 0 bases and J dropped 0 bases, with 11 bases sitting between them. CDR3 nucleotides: TGTGCCAGCAGCGTAGAAGGGCGAGGGAGCACAGATACGCAGTATTTT. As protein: CASSVEGRGSTDTQYF.

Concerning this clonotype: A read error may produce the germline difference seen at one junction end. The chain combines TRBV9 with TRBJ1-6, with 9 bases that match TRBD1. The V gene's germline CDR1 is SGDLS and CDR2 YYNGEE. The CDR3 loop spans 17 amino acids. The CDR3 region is CASSGGDREAYDSPLHF. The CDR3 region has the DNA TGTGCCAGCAGCGGCGGGGACAGGGAAGCCTATGATTCACCCCTCCACTTT.

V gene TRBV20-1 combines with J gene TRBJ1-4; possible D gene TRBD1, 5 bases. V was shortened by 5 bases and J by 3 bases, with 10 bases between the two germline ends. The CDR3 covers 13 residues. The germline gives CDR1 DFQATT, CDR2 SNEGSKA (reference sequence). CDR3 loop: CSAGGGANEKLFF. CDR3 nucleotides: TGCAGTGCTGGGGGGGGGGCTAATGAAAAACTGTTTTTT.

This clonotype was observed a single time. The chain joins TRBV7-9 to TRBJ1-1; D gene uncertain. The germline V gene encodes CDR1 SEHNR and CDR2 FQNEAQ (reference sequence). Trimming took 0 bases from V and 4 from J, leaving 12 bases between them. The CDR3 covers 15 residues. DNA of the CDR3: TGTGCCAGCAGCTTAGCAGGGCAGCCGAGCACTGAAGCTTTCTTT. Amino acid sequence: CASSLAGQPSTEAFF.

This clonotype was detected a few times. Here the CDR3 DNA reads TGTGCCAGCAGTGGCTTGGGCGACTATGGCTACACCTTC. Its translation: CASSGLGDYGYTF. The chain couples TRBV6-6 to TRBJ1-2; D uncertain. Trimming removed 5 bases from V and 3 bases from J, with 10 bases in between. The CDR3 covers 13 residues. Germline V CDR1 and CDR2: MNHNY, SVGAGI (reference sequence).

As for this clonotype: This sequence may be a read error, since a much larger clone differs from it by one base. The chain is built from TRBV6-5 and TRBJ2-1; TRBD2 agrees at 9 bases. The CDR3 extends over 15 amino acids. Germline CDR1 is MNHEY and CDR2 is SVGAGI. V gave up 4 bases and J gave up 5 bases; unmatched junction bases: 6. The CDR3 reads CASSCGGGNDNEQFF. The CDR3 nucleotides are TGTGCCAGCAGTTGCGGGGGGGGGAATGACAATGAGCAGTTCTTC.

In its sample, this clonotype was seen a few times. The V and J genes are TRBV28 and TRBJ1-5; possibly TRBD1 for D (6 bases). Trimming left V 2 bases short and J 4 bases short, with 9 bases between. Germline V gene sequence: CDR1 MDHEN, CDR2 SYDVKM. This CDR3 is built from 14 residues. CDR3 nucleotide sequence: TGTGCCAGCAGTTTACCCAGGGGAAATCAGCCCCAGCATTTT. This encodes CASSLPRGNQPQHF.

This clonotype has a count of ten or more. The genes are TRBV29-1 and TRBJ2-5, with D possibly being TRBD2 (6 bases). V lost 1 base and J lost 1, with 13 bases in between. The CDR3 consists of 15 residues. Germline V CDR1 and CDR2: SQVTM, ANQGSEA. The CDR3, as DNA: TGCAGCGTTGAAGGGGGTACTAGCATCCAAGAGACCCAGTACTTC. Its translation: CSVEGGTSIQETQYF.

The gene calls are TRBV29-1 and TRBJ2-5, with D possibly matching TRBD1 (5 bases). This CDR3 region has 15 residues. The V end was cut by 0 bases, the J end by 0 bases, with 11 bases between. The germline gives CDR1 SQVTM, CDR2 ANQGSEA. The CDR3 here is CSVEEQTENQETQYF. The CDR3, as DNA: TGCAGCGTTGAAGAACAGACAGAGAACCAAGAGACCCAGTACTTC. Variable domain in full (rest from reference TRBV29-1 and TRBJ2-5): SAVISQKPSRDICQRGTSLTIQCQVDSQVTMMFWYRQQPGQSLTLIATANQGSEATYESGFVIDKFPISRPNLTFSTLTVSNMSPEDSSIYLCSVEEQTENQETQYFGPGTRLLVL.

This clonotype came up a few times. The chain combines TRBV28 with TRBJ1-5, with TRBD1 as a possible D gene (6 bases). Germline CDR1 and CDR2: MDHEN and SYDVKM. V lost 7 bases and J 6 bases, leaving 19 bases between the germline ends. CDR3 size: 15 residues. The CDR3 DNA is TGTGCCAGCACCTTGACAGGCTTTTTAAGTCAGCCCCAGCATTTT. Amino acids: CASTLTGFLSQPQHF.

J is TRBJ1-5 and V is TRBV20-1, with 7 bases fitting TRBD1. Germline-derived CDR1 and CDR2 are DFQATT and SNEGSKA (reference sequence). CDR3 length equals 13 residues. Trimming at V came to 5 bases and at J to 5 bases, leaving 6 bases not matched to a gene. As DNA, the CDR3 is TGCAGTGCTCGTTGGGACAGCCATCAGCCCCAGCATTTT. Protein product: CSARWDSHQPQHF.

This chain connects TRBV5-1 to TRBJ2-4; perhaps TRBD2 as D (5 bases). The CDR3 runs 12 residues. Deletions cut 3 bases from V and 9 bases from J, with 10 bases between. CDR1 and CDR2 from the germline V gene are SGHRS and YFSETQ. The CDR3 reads CASSWAEGIQYF. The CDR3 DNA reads TGCGCCAGCAGCTGGGCTGAGGGCATTCAGTACTTC.

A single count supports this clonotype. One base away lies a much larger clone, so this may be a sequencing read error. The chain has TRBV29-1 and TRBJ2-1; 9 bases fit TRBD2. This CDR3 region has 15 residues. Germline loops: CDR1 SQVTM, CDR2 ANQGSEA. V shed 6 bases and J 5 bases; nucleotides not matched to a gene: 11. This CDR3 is CSVGGTSRNHNEQFF. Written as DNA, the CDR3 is TGCAGCGTGGGGGGGACTAGCAGGAACCACAATGAGCAGTTCTTC.

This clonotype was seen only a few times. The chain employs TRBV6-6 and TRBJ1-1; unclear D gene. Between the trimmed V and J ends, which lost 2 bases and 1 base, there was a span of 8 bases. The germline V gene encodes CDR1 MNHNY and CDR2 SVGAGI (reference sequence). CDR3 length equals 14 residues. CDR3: CASSYEVTNTEAFF. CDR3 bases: TGTGCCAGCAGTTACGAGGTTACGAACACTGAAGCTTTCTTT.

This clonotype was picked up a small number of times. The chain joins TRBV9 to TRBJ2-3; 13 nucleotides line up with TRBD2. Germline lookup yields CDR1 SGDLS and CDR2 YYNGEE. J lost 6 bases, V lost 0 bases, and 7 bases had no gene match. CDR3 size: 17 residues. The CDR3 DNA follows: TGTGCCAGCAGCGTAGAAGAACTAGCGGGGGGGCTGGATACGCAGTATTTT. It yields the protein CASSVEELAGGLDTQYF. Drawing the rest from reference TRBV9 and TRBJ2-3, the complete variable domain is DSGVTQTPKHLITATGQRVTLRCSPRSGDLSVYWYQQSLDQGLQFLIQYYNGEERAKGNILERFSAQQFPDLHSELNLSSLELGDSALYFCASSVEELAGGLDTQYFGPGTRLTVL.

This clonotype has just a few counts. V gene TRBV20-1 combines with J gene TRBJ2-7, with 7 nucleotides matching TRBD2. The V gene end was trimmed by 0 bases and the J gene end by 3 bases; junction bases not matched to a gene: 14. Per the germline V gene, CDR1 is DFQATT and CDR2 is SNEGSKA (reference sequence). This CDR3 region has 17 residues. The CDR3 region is CSARDLTTGLAVYEQYF. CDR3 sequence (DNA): TGCAGTGCTAGAGATTTAACCACTGGGCTAGCGGTCTACGAGCAGTACTTC.

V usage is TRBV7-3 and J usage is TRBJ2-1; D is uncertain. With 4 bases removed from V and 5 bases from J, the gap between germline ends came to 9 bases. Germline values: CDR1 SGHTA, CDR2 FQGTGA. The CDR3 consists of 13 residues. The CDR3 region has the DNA TGTGCCAGCAGCTCAAAGGGTAACAATGAGCAGTTCTTC. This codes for CASSSKGNNEQFF. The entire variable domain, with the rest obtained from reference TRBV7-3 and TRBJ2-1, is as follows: GAGVSQTPSNKVTEKGKYVELRCDPISGHTALYWYRQSLGQGPEFLIYFQGTGAADDSGLPNDRFFAVRPEGSVSTLKIQRTERGDSAVYLCASSSKGNNEQFFGPGTRLTVL.

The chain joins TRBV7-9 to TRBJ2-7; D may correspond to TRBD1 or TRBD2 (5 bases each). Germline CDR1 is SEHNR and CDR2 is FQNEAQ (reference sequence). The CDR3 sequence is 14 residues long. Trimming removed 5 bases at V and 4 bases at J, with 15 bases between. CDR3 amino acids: CASSTRLGVYEQYF. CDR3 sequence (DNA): TGTGCCAGCAGCACCCGTTTGGGGGTATACGAGCAGTACTTC.

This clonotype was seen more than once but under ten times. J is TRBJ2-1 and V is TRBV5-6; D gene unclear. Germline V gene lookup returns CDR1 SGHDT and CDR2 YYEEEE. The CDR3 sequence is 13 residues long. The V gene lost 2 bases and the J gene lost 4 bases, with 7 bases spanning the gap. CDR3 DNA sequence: TGTGCCAGCAGCTTTCGGCATTACAATGAGCAGTTCTTC. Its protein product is CASSFRHYNEQFF.

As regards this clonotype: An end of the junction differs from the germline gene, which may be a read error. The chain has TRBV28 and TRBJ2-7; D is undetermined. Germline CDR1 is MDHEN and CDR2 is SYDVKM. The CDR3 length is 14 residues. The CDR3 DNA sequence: TGTGCCAGCAGGTTATGTCCAAGGGAATACGAGCAGTACTTC. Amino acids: CASRLCPREYEQYF.

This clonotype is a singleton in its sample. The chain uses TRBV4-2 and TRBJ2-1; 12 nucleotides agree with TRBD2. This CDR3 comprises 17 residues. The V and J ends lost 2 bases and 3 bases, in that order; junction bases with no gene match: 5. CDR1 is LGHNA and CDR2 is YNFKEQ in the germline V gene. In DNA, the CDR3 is TGTGCCAGCAGCCAATTCTGGACTAGCGGGATCTACAATGAGCAGTTCTTC. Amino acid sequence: CASSQFWTSGIYNEQFF.